The rows below give T cell receptor beta chains drawn from one sample of a study of CD8 T cells in Susac syndrome. Each CDR3 protein is one row after TCRdb ran MiXCR on the immunoSEQ multiplex PCR reads. The data show about 150,000 distinct CDR3 sequences, roughly 94% seen once. Source material: CD4+ T cells from PBMCs. Source of these receptors: a human donor in good health. Each CDR3 is given with its conserved first and last residue. A D gene is named only where the DNA matches it firmly. The listing skips clone size in some rows; elsewhere it reads once, few, many or a size class.

V	size	J	D	CDR3	DNA
TRBV19	NA	TRBJ1-2	NA	CASSTQGDGYTF	TGTGCCAGTAGTACTCAGGGAGATGGCTACACCTTC
TRBV3-1	NA	TRBJ1-4	NA	CASSQEGTGGGKLFF	TGTGCCAGCAGCCAAGAGGGAACGGGAGGGGGAAAACTGTTTTTT
TRBV27	NA	TRBJ1-6	TRBD1	CASSPTPGQGGSPLHF	TGTGCCAGCAGTCCTACCCCGGGACAGGGGGGTTCACCCCTCCACTTT
TRBV20-1	NA	TRBJ2-1	TRBD2	CSARASGPNEQFF	TGCAGTGCTAGGGCTAGCGGGCCGAATGAGCAGTTCTTC
TRBV7-2	NA	TRBJ2-7	NA	CASSPYPRGGRDYEQYF	TGTGCCAGCAGCCCCTACCCTAGGGGGGGCCGGGACTACGAGCAGTACTTC
TRBV30	NA	TRBJ2-5	NA	CAWSVLGIQTQYF	TGTGCCTGGAGTGTACTGGGTATCCAGACCCAGTACTTC
TRBV20-1	NA	TRBJ1-5	NA	CSARRDGNQPQHF	TGCAGTGCTAGGAGGGATGGGAATCAGCCCCAGCATTTT
TRBV7-9	once	TRBJ1-5	TRBD1	CASSSTGLVQPQHF	TGTGCCAGCAGTTCGACAGGGTTGGTTCAGCCCCAGCATTTT
TRBV5-6	NA	TRBJ1-4	NA	CASSFDERGRKEKLFF	TGTGCCAGCAGCTTCGACGAAAGGGGACGAAAAGAAAAACTGTTTTTT
TRBV28	NA	TRBJ2-7	NA	CASTPRTFGVYEQYF	TGTGCCAGCACCCCCCGGACCTTCGGTGTCTACGAGCAGTACTTC
TRBV7-3	NA	TRBJ2-2	TRBD2	CASSSAGGHTGELFF	TGTGCCAGCAGCAGTGCGGGAGGGCACACCGGGGAGCTGTTTTTT
TRBV6-1	NA	TRBJ2-7	NA	CASSHTGYYEQYF	TGTGCCAGCAGTCATACAGGGTACTACGAGCAGTACTTC
TRBV2	NA	TRBJ1-1	NA	CASSEQESPNTEAFF	TGTGCCAGCAGTGAGCAGGAGAGCCCGAACACTGAAGCTTTCTTT
TRBV3-1	NA	TRBJ2-2	TRBD2	CASSTRLAVTGELFF	TGTGCCAGCAGCACCCGACTAGCAGTCACCGGGGAGCTGTTTTTT
TRBV20-1	NA	TRBJ2-2	NA	CSATSQPGELFF	TGCAGTGCTACGAGCCAGCCCGGGGAGCTGTTTTTT
TRBV6-2/TRBV6-3	once	TRBJ1-1	NA	CASSPDSTTEAFF	TGTGCCAGCAGCCCGGACAGCACAACTGAAGCTTTCTTT
TRBV18	NA	TRBJ1-1	NA	CASSPPGLGTEAFF	TGTGCCAGCTCACCACCGGGGCTGGGCACTGAAGCTTTCTTT